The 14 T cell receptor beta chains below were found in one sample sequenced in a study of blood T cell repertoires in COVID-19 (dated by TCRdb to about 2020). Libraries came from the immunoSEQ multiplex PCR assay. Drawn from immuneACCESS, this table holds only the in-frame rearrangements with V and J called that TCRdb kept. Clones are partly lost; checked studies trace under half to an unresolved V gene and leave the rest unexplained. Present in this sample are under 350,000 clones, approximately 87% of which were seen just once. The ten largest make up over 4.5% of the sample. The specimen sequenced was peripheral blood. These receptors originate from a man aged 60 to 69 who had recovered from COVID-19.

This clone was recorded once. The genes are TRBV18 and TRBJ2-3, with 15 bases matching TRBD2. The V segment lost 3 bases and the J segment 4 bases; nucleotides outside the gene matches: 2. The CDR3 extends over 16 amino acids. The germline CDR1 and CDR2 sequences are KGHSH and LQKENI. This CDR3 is CASSPRTSGGADTQYF. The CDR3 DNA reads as TGTGCCAGCTCACCGAGGACTAGCGGGGGGGCAGATACGCAGTATTTT. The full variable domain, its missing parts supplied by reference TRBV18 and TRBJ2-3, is NAGVMQNPRHLVRRRGQEARLRCSPMKGHSHVYWYRQLPEEGLKFMVYLQKENIIDESGMPKERFSAEFPKEGPSILRIQQVVRGDSAAYFCASSPRTSGGADTQYFGPGTRLTVL.

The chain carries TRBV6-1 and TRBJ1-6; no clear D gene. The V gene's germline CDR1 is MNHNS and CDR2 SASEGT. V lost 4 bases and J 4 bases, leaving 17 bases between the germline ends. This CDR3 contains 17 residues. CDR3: CASSGSIGSGYNSPLHF. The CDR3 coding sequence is TGTGCCAGCAGTGGCAGTATTGGGTCAGGATATAATTCACCCCTCCACTTT.

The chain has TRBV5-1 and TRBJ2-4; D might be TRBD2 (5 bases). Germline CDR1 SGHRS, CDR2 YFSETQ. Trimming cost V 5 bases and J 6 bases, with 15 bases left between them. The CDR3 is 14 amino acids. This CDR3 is CASRPTAAGNIQYF. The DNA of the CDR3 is TGCGCCAGCAGACCAACAGCTGCGGGAAACATTCAGTACTTC.

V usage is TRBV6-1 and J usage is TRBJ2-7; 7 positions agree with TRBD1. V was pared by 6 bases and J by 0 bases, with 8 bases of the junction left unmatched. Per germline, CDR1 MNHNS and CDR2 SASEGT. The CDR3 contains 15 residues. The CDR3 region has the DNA TGTGCCAGCAGAGACGAACCAGGGGGCTCCTACGAGCAGTACTTC. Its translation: CASRDEPGGSYEQYF.

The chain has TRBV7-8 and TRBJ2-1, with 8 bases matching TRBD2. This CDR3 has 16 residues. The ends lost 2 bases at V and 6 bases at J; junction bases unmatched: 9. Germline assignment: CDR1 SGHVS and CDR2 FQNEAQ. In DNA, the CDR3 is TGTGCCAGCAGCTTACTGCCGGGAGGGCCTGGCAATGAGCAGTTCTTC. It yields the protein CASSLLPGGPGNEQFF. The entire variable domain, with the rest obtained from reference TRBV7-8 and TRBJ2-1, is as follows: GAGVSQSPRYKVAKRGQDVALRCDPISGHVSLFWYQQALGQGPEFLTYFQNEAQLDKSGLPSDRFFAERPEGSVSTLKIQRTQQEDSAVYLCASSLLPGGPGNEQFFGPGTRLTVL.

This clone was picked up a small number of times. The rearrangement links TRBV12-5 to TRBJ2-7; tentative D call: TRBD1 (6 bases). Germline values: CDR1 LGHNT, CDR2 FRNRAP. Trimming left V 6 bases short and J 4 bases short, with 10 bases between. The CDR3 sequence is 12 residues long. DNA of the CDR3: TGTGCTAGTGGACAGGGTATATACGAGCAGTACTTC. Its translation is CASGQGIYEQYF.

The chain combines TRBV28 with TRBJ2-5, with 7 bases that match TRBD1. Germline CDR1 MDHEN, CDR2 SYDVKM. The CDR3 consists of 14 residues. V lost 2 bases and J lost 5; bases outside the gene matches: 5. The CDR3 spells CASSLRSRGETQYF. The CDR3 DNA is TGTGCCAGCAGTTTAAGGTCCAGGGGGGAGACCCAGTACTTC.

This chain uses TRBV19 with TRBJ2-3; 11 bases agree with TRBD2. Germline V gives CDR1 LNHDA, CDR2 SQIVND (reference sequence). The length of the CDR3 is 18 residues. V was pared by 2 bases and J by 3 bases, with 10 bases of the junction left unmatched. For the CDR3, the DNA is TGTGCCAGTAGTATAAGTGGACTAGCGGGCGCCCAGACAGATACGCAGTATTTT. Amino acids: CASSISGLAGAQTDTQYF.

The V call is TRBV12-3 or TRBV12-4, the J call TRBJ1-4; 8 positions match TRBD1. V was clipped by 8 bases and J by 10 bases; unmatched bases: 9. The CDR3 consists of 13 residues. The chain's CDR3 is CASQTGGAGKLFF. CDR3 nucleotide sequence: TGTGCCAGCCAAACAGGGGGAGCAGGAAAACTGTTTTTT.

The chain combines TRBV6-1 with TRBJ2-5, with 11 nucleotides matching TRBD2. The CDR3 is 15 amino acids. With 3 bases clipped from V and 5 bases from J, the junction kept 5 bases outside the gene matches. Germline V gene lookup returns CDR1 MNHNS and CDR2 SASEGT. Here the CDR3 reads CASSETSGTGETQYF. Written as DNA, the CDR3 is TGTGCCAGCAGTGAGACTAGCGGGACGGGTGAGACCCAGTACTTC.

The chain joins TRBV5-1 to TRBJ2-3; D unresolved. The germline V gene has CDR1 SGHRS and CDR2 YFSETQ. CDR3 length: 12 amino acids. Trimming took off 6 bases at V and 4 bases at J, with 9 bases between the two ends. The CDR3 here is CASKLSADTQYF. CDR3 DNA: TGCGCCAGCAAACTGAGCGCAGATACGCAGTATTTT.

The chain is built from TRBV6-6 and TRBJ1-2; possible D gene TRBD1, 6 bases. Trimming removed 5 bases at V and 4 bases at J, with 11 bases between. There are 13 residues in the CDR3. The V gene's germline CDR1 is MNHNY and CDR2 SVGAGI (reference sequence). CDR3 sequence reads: CASSPGQLYGYTF. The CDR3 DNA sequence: TGTGCCAGCAGTCCAGGACAGCTCTATGGCTACACCTTC.

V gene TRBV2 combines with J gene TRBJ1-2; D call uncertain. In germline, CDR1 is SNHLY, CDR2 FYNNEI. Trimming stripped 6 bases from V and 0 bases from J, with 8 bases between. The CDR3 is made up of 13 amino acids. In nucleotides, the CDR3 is TGTGCCAGCAGCCCACAAACTAACTATGGCTACACCTTC. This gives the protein CASSPQTNYGYTF. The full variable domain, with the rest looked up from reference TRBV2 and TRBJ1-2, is EPEVTQTPSHQVTQMGQEVILRCVPISNHLYFYWYRQILGQKVEFLVSFYNNEISEKSEIFDDQFSVERPDGSNFTLKIRSTKLEDSAMYFCASSPQTNYGYTFGSGTRLTVV.

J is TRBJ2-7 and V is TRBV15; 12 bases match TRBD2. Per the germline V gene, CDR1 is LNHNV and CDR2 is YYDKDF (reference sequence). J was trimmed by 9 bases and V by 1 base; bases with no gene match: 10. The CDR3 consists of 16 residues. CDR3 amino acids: CATSRGEASGRGWQYF. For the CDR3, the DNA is TGTGCCACCAGCAGAGGGGAGGCTAGCGGGAGGGGCTGGCAGTACTTC.